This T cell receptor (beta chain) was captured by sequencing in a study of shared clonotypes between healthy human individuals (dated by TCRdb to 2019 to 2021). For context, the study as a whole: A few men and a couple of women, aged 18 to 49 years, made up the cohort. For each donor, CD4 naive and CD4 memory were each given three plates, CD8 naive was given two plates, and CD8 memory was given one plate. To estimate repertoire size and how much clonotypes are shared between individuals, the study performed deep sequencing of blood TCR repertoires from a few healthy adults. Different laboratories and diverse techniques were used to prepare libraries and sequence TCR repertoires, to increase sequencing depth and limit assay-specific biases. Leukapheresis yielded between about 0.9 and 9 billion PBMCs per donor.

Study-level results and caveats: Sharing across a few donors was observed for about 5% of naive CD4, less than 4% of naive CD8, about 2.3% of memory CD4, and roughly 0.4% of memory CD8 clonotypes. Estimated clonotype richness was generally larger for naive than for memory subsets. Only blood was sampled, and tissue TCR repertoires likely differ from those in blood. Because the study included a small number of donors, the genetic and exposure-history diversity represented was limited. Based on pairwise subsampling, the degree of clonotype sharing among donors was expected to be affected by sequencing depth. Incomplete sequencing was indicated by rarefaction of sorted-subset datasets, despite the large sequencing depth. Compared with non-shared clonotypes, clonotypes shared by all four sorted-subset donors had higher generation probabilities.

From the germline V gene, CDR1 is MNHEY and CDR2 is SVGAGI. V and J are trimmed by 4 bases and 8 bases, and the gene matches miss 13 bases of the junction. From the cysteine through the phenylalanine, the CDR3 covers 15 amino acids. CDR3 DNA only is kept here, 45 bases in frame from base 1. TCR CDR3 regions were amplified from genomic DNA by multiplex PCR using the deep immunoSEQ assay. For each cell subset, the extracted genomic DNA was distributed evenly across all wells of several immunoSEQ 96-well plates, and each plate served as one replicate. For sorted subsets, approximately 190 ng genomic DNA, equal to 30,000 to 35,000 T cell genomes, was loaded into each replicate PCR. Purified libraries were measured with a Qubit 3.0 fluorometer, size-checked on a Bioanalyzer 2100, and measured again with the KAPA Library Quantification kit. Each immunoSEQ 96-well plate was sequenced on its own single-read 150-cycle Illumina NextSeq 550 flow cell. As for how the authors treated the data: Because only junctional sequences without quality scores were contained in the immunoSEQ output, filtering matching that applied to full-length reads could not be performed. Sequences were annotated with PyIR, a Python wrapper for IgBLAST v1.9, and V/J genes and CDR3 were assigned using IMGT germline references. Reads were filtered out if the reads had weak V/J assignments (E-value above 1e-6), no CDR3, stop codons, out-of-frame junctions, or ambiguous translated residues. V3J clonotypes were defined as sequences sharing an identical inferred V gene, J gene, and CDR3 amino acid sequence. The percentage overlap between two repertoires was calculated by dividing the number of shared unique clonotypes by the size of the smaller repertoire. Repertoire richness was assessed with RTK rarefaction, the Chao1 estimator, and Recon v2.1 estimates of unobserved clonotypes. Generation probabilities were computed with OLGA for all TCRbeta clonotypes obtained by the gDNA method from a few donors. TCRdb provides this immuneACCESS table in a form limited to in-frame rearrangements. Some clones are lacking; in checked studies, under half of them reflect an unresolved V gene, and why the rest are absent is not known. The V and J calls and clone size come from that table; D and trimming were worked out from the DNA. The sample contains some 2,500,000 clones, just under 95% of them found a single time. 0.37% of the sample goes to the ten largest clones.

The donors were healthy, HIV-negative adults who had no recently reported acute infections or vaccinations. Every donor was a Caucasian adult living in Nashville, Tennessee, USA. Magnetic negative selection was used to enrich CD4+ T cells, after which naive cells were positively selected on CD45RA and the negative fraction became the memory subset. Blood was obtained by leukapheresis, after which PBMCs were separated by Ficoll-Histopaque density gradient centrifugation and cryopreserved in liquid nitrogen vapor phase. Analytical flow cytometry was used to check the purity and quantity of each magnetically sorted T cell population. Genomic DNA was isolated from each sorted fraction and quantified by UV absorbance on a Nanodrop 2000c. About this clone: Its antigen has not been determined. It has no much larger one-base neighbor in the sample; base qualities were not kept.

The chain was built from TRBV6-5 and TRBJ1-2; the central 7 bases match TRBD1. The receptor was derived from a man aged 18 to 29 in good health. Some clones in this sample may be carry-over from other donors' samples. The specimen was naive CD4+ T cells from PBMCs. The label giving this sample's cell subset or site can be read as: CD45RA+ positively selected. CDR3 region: CASSLRGPSYRGYTF. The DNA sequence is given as TGTGCCAGCAGTTTAAGGGGGCCCTCCTATCGCGGCTACACCTTC.